The clone carrying this T cell receptor beta chain was seen only a few times. Its antigen is still unknown. The data stem from a study of early T cells in non-severe SARS-CoV-2 infection. Study background: The sequenced material was bulk RNA from unsorted whole blood, and its chains were unpaired.

The CDR3 length is 16 residues. Looked up from germline, CDR1 is SGHTA and CDR2 is FQGNSA. V was clipped by 3 bases and J by 9 bases, with 18 bases between them. Unique molecular identifiers (one per individual cDNA molecule) were attached. MiXCR, applied by TCRdb to the 5' RACE reads, yields one record per CDR3 protein. The sample lists 79,000 or so distinct CDR3 sequences; roughly 13% were seen once. General study points: VDJdb-based matching was biased toward anti-spike CD8 responses and missed private and CD4 specificities.

The rearrangement links TRBV7-2 to TRBJ1-6; D is possibly TRBD1 (5 bases). This TCR was recovered from an adult who was a healthcare worker with PCR-confirmed SARS-CoV-2 infection or an uninfected control (not recorded which). The sample consisted of whole blood. The CDR3 is CASSLGRRTPSSPLHF. The CDR3 region has the DNA TGTGCCAGCAGCTTGGGACGCCGAACCCCCAGTTCACCCCTCCACTTT.